This TCR beta chain emerged from a study of T cell repertoires in cytomegalovirus infection (dated by TCRdb to between 2018 and 2021). Study-level background: The peptide stimulations were aimed at well-studied HLA-B-restricted epitopes as well as recently identified HLA-C-restricted CMV epitopes, whose presentation resists viral immunomodulation. Because public TCR beta signatures pointed to carriage of CMV infection together with the matching HLA type, the HLA type of each donor mattered for the analysis.

Results the study describes overall, beyond this receptor: In both this cohort and an independent roughly 350-donor cohort, the cumulative frequency of public TCR beta family members distinguished carriers of CMV infection plus the relevant HLA type. The ex vivo response was dominated by HLA-C-restricted CMV-specific TCR beta clonotypes, which also provided the single most frequent clonotype in two of eight donors.

Interpreted using the paper, the treatment or condition label stands for: in vitro stimulation with specific CMV peptide epitopes to enrich CMV-specific T cells. Of note for this clonotype: Its antigen is still unknown. Base quality data are lacking; no much larger clone is found one base away.

Sequencing took place on an Illumina HiSeq 1500. TCRdb passed the public sequencing reads through fastp at Q25 and MiXCR, retaining productive beta sequences. Each entry merges the rows of one CDR3 protein and shows their most common DNA and genes. Present in this sample are 100,000 to 150,000 distinct CDR3 sequences, around 30% of which were seen just once. The ten largest clones take up around three fifths of the sample. The receptor's source is a human donor in good health (CMV status not recorded). Some clones in this sample may be carry-over from other donors' samples. The sequenced sample was CD8+ T cells from cultured PBMCs, obtained from culture after CMV antigen stimulation.

The CDR3 protein sequence reads: CASSLVGLRDNSPLHF. The DNA sequence reads TGTGCCAGCAGCTTAGTCGGACTTCGAGATAATTCACCCCTCCACTTT. The chain uses TRBV7-2 and TRBJ1-6, with an unclear D gene assignment. V is reduced by 1 base and J by 5 bases, leaving a spacing of 12 bases between them. Including cysteine and phenylalanine, the CDR3 has 16 amino acids. The kept DNA is CDR3 alone, 48 bases in frame from the first base. Reading the germline V gene gives CDR1 SGHTA and CDR2 FQGNSA.